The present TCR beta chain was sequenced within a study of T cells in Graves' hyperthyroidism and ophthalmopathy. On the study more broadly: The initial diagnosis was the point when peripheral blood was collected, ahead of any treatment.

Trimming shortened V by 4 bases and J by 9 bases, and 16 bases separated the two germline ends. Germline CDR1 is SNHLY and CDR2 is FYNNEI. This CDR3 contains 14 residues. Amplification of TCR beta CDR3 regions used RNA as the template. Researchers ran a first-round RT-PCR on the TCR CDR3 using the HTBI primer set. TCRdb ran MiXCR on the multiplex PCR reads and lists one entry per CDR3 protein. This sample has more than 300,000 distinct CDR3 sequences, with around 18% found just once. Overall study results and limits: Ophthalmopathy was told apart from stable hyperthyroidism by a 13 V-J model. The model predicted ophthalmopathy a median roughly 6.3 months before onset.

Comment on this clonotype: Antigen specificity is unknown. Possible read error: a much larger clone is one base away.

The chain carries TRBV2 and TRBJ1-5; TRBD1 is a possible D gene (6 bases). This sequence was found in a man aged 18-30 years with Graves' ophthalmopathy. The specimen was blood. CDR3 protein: CASSVQGLQPPQHF. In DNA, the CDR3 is TGTGCCAGCAGTGTACAGGGTCTACAGCCGCCCCAGCATTTT.